These T cell receptor beta chains were read from a single sample in a study of OX40 agonist ivuxolimab in advanced cancers. The table came from immunoSEQ multiplex PCR; TCRdb's copy has only in-frame clones and leaves some out. The sample holds tens of thousands of clones, about four fifths seen once. The sequencing here drew on CD4+ or CD8+ T cells sorted from blood, taken in a trial of the OX40 agonist ivuxolimab. All receptors derive from an adult with an advanced solid tumor such as melanoma, head and neck, liver or kidney cancer. Both conserved end residues are part of each CDR3. The order of the fields is D gene, V gene, clone size, J gene, CDR3 protein, CDR3 DNA. A D gene is named only where the DNA matches it firmly. Expanded clones are given a class, and other clones once, few, many or no size at all.

>TRBD1|TRBV4-1|once|TRBJ1-4
CASSHEQGQSKANEKLFF
TGCGCCAGCAGCCACGAACAGGGGCAAAGCAAAGCTAATGAAAAACTGTTTTTT
>NA|TRBV19|few|TRBJ2-7
CASSITGPYEQYF
TGTGCCAGTAGTATAACCGGACCCTACGAGCAGTACTTC
>NA|TRBV19|NA|TRBJ1-1
CASSTGVLEAFF
TGTGCCAGTAGTACAGGGGTCCTTGAAGCTTTCTTT
>NA|TRBV5-1|NA|TRBJ2-2
CASSPGENTGELFF
TGCGCCAGCAGCCCAGGGGAGAACACCGGGGAGCTGTTTTTT
>NA|TRBV30|few|TRBJ2-7
CAWSVLSLDEQYF
TGTGCCTGGAGTGTACTATCCCTAGACGAGCAGTACTTC
>NA|TRBV4-1|NA|TRBJ2-1
CASQGGRGYNEQFF
TGCGCCAGCCAAGGGGGAAGGGGGTACAATGAGCAGTTCTTC
>NA|TRBV4-1|few|TRBJ2-1
CASSQVDLFSYNEQFF
TGCGCCAGCAGCCAAGTCGATTTGTTCTCCTACAATGAGCAGTTCTTC
>TRBD1|TRBV18|NA|TRBJ2-4
CASSPLVGPTGNKNIQYF
TGTGCCAGCTCACCCCTGGTGGGACCGACAGGGAACAAAAACATTCAGTACTTC
>NA|TRBV5-5|NA|TRBJ2-3
CASSFLAVDTQYF
TGTGCCAGCAGCTTTCTAGCCGTAGATACGCAGTATTTT
>NA|TRBV5-5|NA|TRBJ2-5
CASSFEPRSETQYF
TGTGCCAGCAGCTTTGAGCCCCGGTCGGAGACCCAGTACTTC
>NA|TRBV14|NA|TRBJ2-1
CATGDYNEQFF
TGTGCCACAGGAGATTACAATGAGCAGTTCTTC
>NA|TRBV5-1|NA|TRBJ2-2
CASSLVGRANTGELFF
TGCGCCAGCAGCTTGGTTGGCAGGGCGAACACCGGGGAGCTGTTTTTT
>TRBD1|TRBV6-5|NA|TRBJ1-2
CASSGRQGGYGYTF
TGTGCCAGCAGTGGGAGACAGGGAGGCTATGGCTACACCTTC
>TRBD1|TRBV18|NA|TRBJ2-5
CASSPQNNRGRQETQYF
TGTGCCAGCTCACCACAGAATAACAGGGGAAGGCAAGAGACCCAGTACTTC
>NA|TRBV7-8|NA|TRBJ2-7
CASANRESYEQYF
TGTGCCAGCGCCAACAGGGAGTCCTACGAGCAGTACTTC
>NA|TRBV21-1|NA|TRBJ1-3
CASSTLGQGILYSGNTIYF
TGTGCCAGCAGCACTTTGGGACAGGGGATACTTTACTCTGGAAACACCATATATTTT
>NA|TRBV6-5|NA|TRBJ2-7
CASSPGTAYERYF
TGTGCCAGCAGCCCCGGGACGGCCTACGAGCGGTACTTC
>NA|TRBV6-5|NA|TRBJ2-3
CASSYSGGPRNTQYF
TGTGCCAGCAGTTACTCGGGGGGACCTCGGAATACGCAGTATTTT
>NA|TRBV6-6|few|TRBJ1-1
CASSYTAFF
TGTGCCAGCAGTTACACAGCTTTCTTT
>TRBD1|TRBV19|NA|TRBJ2-3
CASSAGTGGPTGTQYF
TGTGCCAGTAGTGCGGGGACAGGGGGTCCAACGGGGACGCAGTATTTT
>TRBD1|TRBV5-1|NA|TRBJ1-1
CASSLKLRTGYDEAFF
TGCGCCAGCAGCTTAAAACTTAGGACAGGCTACGATGAAGCTTTCTTT
>NA|TRBV5-1|NA|TRBJ2-5
CASSFTQETQYF
TGCGCCAGCAGCTTTACTCAAGAGACCCAGTACTTC
>NA|TRBV5-1|few|TRBJ2-2
CASSLVGNGELFF
TGCGCCAGCAGCTTGGTCGGGAACGGGGAGCTGTTTTTT
>NA|TRBV5-6|NA|TRBJ2-3
CASRYRVGGLVDTQYF
TGTGCCAGCAGGTACAGGGTGGGGGGGCTTGTAGATACGCAGTATTTT
>TRBD1|TRBV5-1|NA|TRBJ1-2
CASSSGLQGAPGYTF
TGCGCCAGCAGCTCGGGTCTACAGGGGGCGCCGGGCTACACCTTC